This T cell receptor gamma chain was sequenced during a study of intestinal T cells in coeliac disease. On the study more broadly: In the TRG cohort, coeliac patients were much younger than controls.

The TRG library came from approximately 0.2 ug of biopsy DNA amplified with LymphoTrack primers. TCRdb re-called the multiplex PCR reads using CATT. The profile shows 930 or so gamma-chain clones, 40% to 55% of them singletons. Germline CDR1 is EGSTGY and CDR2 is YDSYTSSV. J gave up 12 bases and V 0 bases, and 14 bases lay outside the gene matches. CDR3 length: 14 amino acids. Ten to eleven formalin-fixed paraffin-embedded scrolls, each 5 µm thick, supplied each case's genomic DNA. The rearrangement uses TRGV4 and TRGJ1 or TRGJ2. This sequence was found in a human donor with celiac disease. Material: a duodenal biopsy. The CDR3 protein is CATWDGAASGGKLF. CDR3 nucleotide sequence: TGTGCCACCTGGGATGGGGCTGCGTCAGGGGGGAAACTCTTT.